This T cell receptor (beta chain) stems from a study of cytomegalovirus exposure and HLA in healthy donors. PCR was performed using 60 Vbeta and 13 Jbeta primers. The table came from immunoSEQ multiplex PCR; TCRdb's copy has only in-frame clones and leaves some out. The data show 150,000 to 200,000 clones, roughly 77% seen once. V was pared by 4 bases and J by 1 base, with 10 bases of the junction left unmatched. CDR1 and CDR2 from the germline V gene are LGHNA and YSLEER. The CDR3 contains 17 residues. The origin of this receptor is a woman aged 45-65 years in good health and CMV-seronegative. The sequenced sample consisted of PBMCs. This sequence joins TRBV4-3 and TRBJ1-1; 9 bases map to TRBD1. CDR3 in DNA: TGCGCCAGCAGCCGTAGCTCGACAGGGGGAAGGAACACTGAAGCTTTCTTT. Amino acid sequence: CASSRSSTGGRNTEAFF.